The present TCR beta chain was sequenced within a study of T cells in Graves' hyperthyroidism and ophthalmopathy (dated by TCRdb to 2018 to 2020). The study in broad terms: Peripheral blood samples were taken at the time of initial diagnosis, prior to any treatment. TCR V-J signatures able to tell the groups apart were searched for in a discovery cohort of 90 to 100 patients, of whom roughly 42 had Graves' ophthalmopathy and 55 to 60 had stable Graves' hyperthyroidism. Prospective prediction of ophthalmopathy was tested in an independent validation cohort consisting of some 19 hyperthyroidism patients and 17 patients who later progressed to ophthalmopathy. The 90 to 100 discovery patients were randomly split 7:3 into training and test sets. Thyroid tissue and blood T-cell repertoires from six Graves' hyperthyroidism patients were also compared in the study. After sampling, hyperthyroidism patients received methimazole starting at 30 mg daily, and ophthalmopathy patients received high-dose intravenous methylprednisolone. The paper reports TCR Vbeta CDR3 sequencing of about 140 peripheral blood samples: approximately 43 ophthalmopathy, about 75 hyperthyroidism and some 17 progressor patients.

The germline V gene yields SQVTM for CDR1 and ANQGSEA for CDR2. The CDR3, cysteine through phenylalanine, is 12 amino acids long. Of the read, only the CDR3 DNA is kept; its 36 bases are in frame from base 1. V is clipped by 4 bases and J by 8 bases, and the sequence between their germline boundaries is 12 bases long. The sample holds many counts of this clonotype. This receptor's antigen is unknown. It has no much larger one-base neighbor in the sample; base qualities were not kept. Overall study results and their limits: No statistical method was used to fix the sample size in advance, and group allocation was not hidden from the investigators. Most expanded thyroid clonotypes (frequency above 0.001) were also detected in blood, a finding suggesting that blood repertoires may reflect thyroid immune responses. In validation, the model predicted progression to ophthalmopathy a median of roughly 6.5 months before onset, with roughly 68% sensitivity and around 76% specificity. A model built on a 13 V-J signature distinguished ophthalmopathy from stable hyperthyroidism, reaching around 87% sensitivity and about 81% specificity in cross-validation and 80%/75% in testing.

The TCR beta CDR3 regions were amplified from the RNA transcripts. The first round of RT-PCR for the TCR CDR3 was performed with the HTBI primer set and the Qiagen OneStep RT-PCR kit. The libraries were constructed in a second round of multiplex PCR and then size-selected and purified. Sequencing of the libraries was done on an Illumina HiSeq2000 using paired-end 100 bp reads. Turning to the authors' computational methods: SOAPnuke was used to process the raw data, removing reads that contained adapters or uncalled bases, had a mean Phred below 15, or lacked an exact match to the constant primer or identifier. High-quality paired reads were merged using COPE v1.2.5, and each unique nucleotide sequence was defined as a clonotype. MiTCR v1.1 was used to align clonotypes to the IMGT TRBV, TRBD and TRBJ reference segments. Analysis was restricted to V-J combinations with a frequency above 0.0001, which covered 99.2% of repertoires. A TCS score was defined as the ratio between F50 (clonal expansion) and ExV (chaos), using BLOSUM62-based TCRdist between CDR3 peptides within each V-J. Welch's t-statistics and random forest reduced several hundred V-J features to 13, which were used in a naive Bayes classifier (R e1071). TCRdb reprocessed the public reads (quality trimming at Q25 with fastp, clone calling with MiXCR) and kept in-frame beta chains. Every CDR3 protein is listed once, alongside the most common genes and DNA of its rows. The V and J calls and clone size come from TCRdb's table, not from the authors' own analysis. In all, the sample holds about 510,000 distinct CDR3 sequences, and roughly 15% of those were seen once. Jointly, the top ten make up approximately 14% of the sample.

Stable Graves' hyperthyroidism was defined as no progression to ophthalmopathy during 18 months of follow-up. Hyperthyroidism patients were aged 18 to 65 years and newly diagnosed, with disease duration of less than 2 months. Exclusion was applied to patients with uncontrolled infections, other autoimmune diseases, pregnancy or lactation. Clinical symptoms, serum thyroxine and TRAb, thyroid ultrasound, and orbital computed tomography formed the basis for the diagnoses. PBMCs were isolated from about 10 ml of fresh peripheral blood by Ficoll-Paque density gradient centrifugation. Total RNA was extracted using Trizol reagent, and RNA quality was assessed on an Agilent 2100 Bioanalyzer.

Sequenced material: blood. This receptor was obtained from a woman aged 40 to 49 with Graves' hyperthyroidism. The V gene is TRBV29-1 and the J gene is TRBJ2-1; the D gene identity is not certain. This receptor has the CDR3 CSVAQDVDEQFF. In nucleotides, the sequence is TGCAGCGTTGCCCAGGACGTCGATGAGCAGTTCTTC.